This T cell receptor (beta chain) was profiled in a study of OX40 agonist ivuxolimab in advanced cancers. About the full investigation: Ivuxolimab, which targeted the costimulatory receptor OX40 (CD134), was an agonistic, fully human IgG2 monoclonal antibody. In the dose-escalation cohort, around four fifths of patients were male, and the mean age was approximately 60 years with a range of roughly 23 to 79. Partial responses occurred in three dose-escalation patients, of whom one had hepatocellular carcinoma and two had cutaneous melanoma. Patients were allowed to have had prior anti-PD-1, anti-PD-L1 or anti-CTLA-4 therapy, and roughly 40% of the dose-escalation patients had previously received checkpoint inhibitors. The paper describes the monotherapy dose-escalation part (N = 52 patients) of the phase I trial of ivuxolimab. The point of sequencing TCRbeta in the periphery was to test whether ivuxolimab changed TCR sequence diversity and drove clonal T-cell expansion. Of the roughly 52 dose-escalation patients, hepatocellular carcinoma was present in around 20, melanoma in roughly 15, renal cell carcinoma in 9 and head and neck cancer in 9. Intravenous ivuxolimab was administered to patients every 2 weeks at six dose levels: 0.01, 0.1, 0.3, 1.5, 3 and 10 mg/kg.

From the cysteine through the phenylalanine, the CDR3 covers 16 amino acids. The retained sequence is limited to the CDR3, 48 bases, with the frame set at the first base. Trimming removed 6 bases from V and 3 bases from J; the gene matches leave 10 bases unexplained. Per the germline V gene (reference sequence), LNHDA is the CDR1 and SQIVND is the CDR2. Genomic DNA was isolated from the sorted cells so that the TCRbeta CDR3 region could be sequenced. The immunoSEQ Assay was used to sequence the TCRbeta CDR3 regions. This immuneACCESS table, as held by TCRdb, lists in-frame sequences with V and J called but not all clones. Of the missing ones, under half trace to an unresolved V gene in checked studies; the others have no known cause. Present in this sample are tens of thousands of clones, 65% to 90% of which were seen just once. About 3.7% of the sample is held by the ten biggest clonotypes. This clone came up once. Its recognized antigen is unknown. Qualities for individual bases were not recorded, and no much larger clone is one base off.

Patients with a history of autoimmune disease or receiving systemic immunosuppression were excluded from the trial. Peripheral blood for TCR sequencing was drawn from every dose cohort at baseline, at cycle 4 day 1 and at cycle 7 day 1. Samples came from an open-label, multicenter, first-in-human phase I dose-escalation trial of ivuxolimab. The trial enrolled adults with locally advanced or metastatic head and neck squamous cell, hepatocellular, melanoma or renal cell carcinoma. Before TCR sequencing, CD4+ T cells and CD8+ T cells from peripheral blood were sorted into separate populations. On the study overall, not on this receptor specifically: After ivuxolimab, CD8+ T cells had more expanded clones than CD4+ T cells on average. Low levels of normalized T-cell clonal expansion were also seen in some patients who did not respond. At doses of 0.1 to 3.0 mg/kg, clonal expansion of both CD4+ and CD8+ blood T cells was observed from baseline to week 6. Partial responders in the 0.1-3.0 mg/kg groups had among the lowest normalized peripheral clonal expansion, especially among CD8+ T cells. The antigen specificity of the clonally expanded peripheral T cells was not determined.

Sequencing used CD4+ or CD8+ T cells sorted from blood, obtained in a trial of the OX40 agonist ivuxolimab. The TCR sequence derives from an adult with an advanced solid tumor such as melanoma, head and neck, liver or kidney cancer. The chain is assembled from TRBV19 and TRBJ1-3; 8 junctional bases match TRBD1. The DNA is as follows: TGTGCCAGTAGCTCTTCCAGGGGGCAATATGGAAACACCATATATTTT. Protein translation: CASSSSRGQYGNTIYF.